This T cell receptor (beta chain) emerged from a study of shared clonotypes between healthy human individuals. Study-wide results and limits: Sampling used blood alone; tissue repertoires probably differ.

Germline CDR1 reads MNHEY; CDR2 reads SMNVEV (reference sequence). The J segment lost 8 bases and the V segment lost 2 bases, leaving 8 bases of the junction unmatched. The length of the CDR3 is 15 residues. Regarding this clone: Its antigen is unknown.

The authors ran the assay at deep level. Original analysis: Junction-only sequences without quality scores were provided by ImmunoSEQ, so filtering was different. Sequencing used immunoSEQ multiplex PCR; TCRdb keeps in-frame clones, though not all of them. V and J calls and clone size come straight from that table; D and trimming were deduced from the DNA. The sample records around 500,000 clones, over 70% being singletons. The clonotype comes from a woman in her thirties or forties in good health. Some clones in this sample may be carry-over from other donors' samples. V and J are TRBV27 and TRBJ2-1; 8 bases are a match to TRBD2. The sequencing sample was made of PBMCs. The CDR3 region is CASSLKGLGFHEQFF. CDR3 DNA: TGTGCCAGCAGTTTAAAGGGACTAGGGTTCCATGAGCAGTTCTTC.